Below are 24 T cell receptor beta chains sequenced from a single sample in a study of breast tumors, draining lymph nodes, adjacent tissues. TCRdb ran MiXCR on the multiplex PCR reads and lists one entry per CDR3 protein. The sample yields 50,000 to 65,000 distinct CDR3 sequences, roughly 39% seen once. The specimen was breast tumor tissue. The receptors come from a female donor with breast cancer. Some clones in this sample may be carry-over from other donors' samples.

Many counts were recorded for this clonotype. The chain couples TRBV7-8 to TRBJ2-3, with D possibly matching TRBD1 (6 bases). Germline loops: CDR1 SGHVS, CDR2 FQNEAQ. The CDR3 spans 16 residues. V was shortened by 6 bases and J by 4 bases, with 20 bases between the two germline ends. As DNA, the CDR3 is TGTGCCAGCAGTATTAAACAGGGCGATTTTTCAGATACGCAGTATTTT. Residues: CASSIKQGDFSDTQYF. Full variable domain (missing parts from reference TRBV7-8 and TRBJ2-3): GAGVSQSPRYKVAKRGQDVALRCDPISGHVSLFWYQQALGQGPEFLTYFQNEAQLDKSGLPSDRFFAERPEGSVSTLKIQRTQQEDSAVYLCASSIKQGDFSDTQYFGPGTRLTVL.

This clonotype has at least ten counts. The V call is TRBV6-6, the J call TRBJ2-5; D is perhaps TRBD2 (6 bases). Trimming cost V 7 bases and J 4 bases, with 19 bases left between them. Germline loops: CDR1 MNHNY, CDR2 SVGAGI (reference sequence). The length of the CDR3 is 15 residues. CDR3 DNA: TGTGCCAGCACCCACCCCCCTACCGGGGGAGAGACCCAGTACTTC. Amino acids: CASTHPPTGGETQYF.

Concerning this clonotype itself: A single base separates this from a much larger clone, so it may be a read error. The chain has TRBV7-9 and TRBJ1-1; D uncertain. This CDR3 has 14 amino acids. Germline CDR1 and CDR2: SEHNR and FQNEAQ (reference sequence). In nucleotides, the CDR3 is TGTGCCAGCAGCTTAGGTTTCGACAACACTGAAGCTGTCTTT. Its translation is CASSLGFDNTEAVF.

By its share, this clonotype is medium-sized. This chain's CDR3 is CASSDPGQQETQYF. CDR3 coding DNA: TGTGCCAGCAGCGACCCGGGACAGCAAGAGACCCAGTACTTC. The J gene is TRBJ2-5, the V gene TRBV5-8; 7 bases are a match to TRBD1. V shed 4 bases, J shed 2 bases, and the junction held 5 bases outside the gene matches. There are 14 residues in the CDR3. Germline V gene data show CDR1 as SGHTS and CDR2 as YDEGEE.

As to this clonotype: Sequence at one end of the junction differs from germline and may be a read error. Here the CDR3 reads CASSPSGRSGANVPTF. CDR3 in DNA: TGTGCCAGCTCACCATCAGGTCGGTCTGGGGCCAACGTCCCGACTTTC. The chain is built from TRBV18 and TRBJ2-6; perhaps TRBD1 as D (5 bases). The CDR3 is made up of 16 amino acids. CDR1 is KGHSH, CDR2 LQKENI, per germline.

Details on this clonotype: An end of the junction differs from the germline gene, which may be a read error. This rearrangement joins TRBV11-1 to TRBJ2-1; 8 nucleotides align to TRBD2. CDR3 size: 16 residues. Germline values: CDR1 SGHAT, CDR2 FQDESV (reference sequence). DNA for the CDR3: TGCGCCAGCAGCCACCTGGCGGGAGGATCCTACAATGAGCAGTTCTTC. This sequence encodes CASSHLAGGSYNEQFF.

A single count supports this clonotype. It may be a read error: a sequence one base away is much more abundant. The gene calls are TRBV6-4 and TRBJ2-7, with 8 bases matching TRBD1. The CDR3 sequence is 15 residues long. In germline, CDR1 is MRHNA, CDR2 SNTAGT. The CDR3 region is CASRGTGYSSYERYF. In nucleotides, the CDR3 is TGTGCCAGCAGGGGGACAGGCTATTCTTCCTACGAGCGGTACTTC.

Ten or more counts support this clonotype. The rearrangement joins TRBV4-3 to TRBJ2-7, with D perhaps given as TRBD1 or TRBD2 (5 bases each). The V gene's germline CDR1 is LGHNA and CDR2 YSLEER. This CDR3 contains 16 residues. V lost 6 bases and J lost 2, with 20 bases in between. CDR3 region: CASRILGRTITYEQYF. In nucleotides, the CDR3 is TGCGCCAGCAGAATCCTGGGACGGACAATCACCTACGAGCAGTACTTC.

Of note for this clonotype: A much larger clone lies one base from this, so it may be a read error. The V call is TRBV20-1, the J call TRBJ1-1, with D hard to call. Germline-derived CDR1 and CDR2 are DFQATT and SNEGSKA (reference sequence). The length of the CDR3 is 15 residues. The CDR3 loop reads CSARDGRTPNTEACF. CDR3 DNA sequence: TGCAGTGCTAGAGACGGACGAACGCCGAACACTGAAGCTTGCTTT.

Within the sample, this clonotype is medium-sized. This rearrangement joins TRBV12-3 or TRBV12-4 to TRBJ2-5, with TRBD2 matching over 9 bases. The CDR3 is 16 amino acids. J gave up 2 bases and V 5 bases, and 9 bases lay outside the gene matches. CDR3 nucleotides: TGTGCCAGCAGTGTCCTAGCGGGACCGGTACAAGAGACCCAGTACTTC. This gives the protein CASSVLAGPVQETQYF.

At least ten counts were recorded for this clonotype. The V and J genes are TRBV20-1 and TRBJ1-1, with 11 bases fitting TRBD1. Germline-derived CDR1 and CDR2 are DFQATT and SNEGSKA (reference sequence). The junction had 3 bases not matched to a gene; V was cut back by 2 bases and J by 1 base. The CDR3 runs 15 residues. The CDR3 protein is CSARRGTGGNTEAFF. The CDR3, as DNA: TGCAGTGCTAGACGTGGGACAGGGGGGAACACTGAAGCTTTCTTT.

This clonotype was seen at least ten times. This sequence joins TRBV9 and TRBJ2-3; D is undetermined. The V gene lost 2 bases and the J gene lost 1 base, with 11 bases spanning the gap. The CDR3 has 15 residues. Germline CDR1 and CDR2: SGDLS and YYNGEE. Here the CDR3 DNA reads TGTGCCAGCAGCGTGGGTACGCTGGGCACAGATACGCAGTATTTT. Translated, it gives CASSVGTLGTDTQYF.

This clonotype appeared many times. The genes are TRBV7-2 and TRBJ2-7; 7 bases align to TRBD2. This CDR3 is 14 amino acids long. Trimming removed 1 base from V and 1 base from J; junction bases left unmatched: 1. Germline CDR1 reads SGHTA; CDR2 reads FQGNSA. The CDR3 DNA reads TGTGCCAGCAGCTTAGGAGCGGGGTCCTACGAGCAGTACTTC. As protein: CASSLGAGSYEQYF.

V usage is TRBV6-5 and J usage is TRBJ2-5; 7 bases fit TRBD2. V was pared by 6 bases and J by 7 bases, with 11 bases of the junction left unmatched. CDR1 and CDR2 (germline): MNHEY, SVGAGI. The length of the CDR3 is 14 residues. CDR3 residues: CASSPPAGVGTQYF. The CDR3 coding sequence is TGTGCCAGCAGCCCACCGGCGGGAGTGGGGACCCAGTACTTC.

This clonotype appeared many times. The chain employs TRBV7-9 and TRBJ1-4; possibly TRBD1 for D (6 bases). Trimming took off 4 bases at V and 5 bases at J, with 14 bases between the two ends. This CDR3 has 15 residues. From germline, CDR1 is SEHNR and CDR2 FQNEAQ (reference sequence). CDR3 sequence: CASSYTVGQNEKLFF. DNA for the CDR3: TGTGCCAGCAGCTACACAGTTGGACAGAATGAAAAACTGTTTTTT.

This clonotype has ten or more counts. CDR3 amino acids: CSGQGYGNTIYF. The CDR3 region has the DNA TGCAGCGGACAGGGGTACGGAAACACCATATATTTT. The chain joins TRBV29-1 to TRBJ1-3; 8 bases fit TRBD1. Germline assignment: CDR1 SQVTM and CDR2 ANQGSEA. This CDR3 is 12 amino acids long. Trimming at V came to 7 bases and at J to 4 bases, leaving 3 bases not matched to a gene. Full variable domain (remainder filled in from reference TRBV29-1 and TRBJ1-3): SAVISQKPSRDICQRGTSLTIQCQVDSQVTMMFWYRQQPGQSLTLIATANQGSEATYESGFVIDKFPISRPNLTFSTLTVSNMSPEDSSIYLCSGQGYGNTIYFGEGSWLTVV.

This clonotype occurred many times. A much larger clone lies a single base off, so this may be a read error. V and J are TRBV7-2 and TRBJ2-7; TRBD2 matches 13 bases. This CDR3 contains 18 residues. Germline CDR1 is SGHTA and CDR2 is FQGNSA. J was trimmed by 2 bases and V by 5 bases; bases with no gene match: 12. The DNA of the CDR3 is TGTGCCAGCAGCCCCAGCGGGACTAGCGGGACAAGACCCTACGAGCAGTACTTC. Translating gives CASSPSGTSGTRPYEQYF.

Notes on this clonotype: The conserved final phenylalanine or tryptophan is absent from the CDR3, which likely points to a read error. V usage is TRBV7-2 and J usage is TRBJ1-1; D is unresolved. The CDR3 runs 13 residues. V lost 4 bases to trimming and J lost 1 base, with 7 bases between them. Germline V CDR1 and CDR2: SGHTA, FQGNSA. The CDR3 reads CASSSRGNTEAFL. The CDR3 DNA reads TGTGCCAGCAGCTCCCGAGGGAACACTGAAGCTTTCCTT.

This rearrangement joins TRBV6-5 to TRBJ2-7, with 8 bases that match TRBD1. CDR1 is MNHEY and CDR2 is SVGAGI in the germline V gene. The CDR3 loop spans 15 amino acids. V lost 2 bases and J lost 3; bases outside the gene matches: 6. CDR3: CASSYGTGYHYEQYF. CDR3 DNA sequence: TGTGCCAGCAGTTACGGGACAGGATACCACTACGAGCAGTACTTC.

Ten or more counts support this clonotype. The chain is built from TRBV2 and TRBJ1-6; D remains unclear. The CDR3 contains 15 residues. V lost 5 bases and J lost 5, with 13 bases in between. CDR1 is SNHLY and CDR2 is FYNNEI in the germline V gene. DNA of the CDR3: TGTGCCAGCAGTTTGACCGACACAAATAATTCACCCCTCCACTTT. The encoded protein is CASSLTDTNNSPLHF.

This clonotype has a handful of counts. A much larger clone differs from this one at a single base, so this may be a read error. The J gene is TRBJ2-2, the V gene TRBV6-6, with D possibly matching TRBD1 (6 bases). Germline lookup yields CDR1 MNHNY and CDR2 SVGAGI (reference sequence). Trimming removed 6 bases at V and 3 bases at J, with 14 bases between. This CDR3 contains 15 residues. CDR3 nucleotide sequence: TGTGCCAGCAGCCGCCGGGACACTTACACCGGGGAGCTGTTTTTT. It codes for CASSRRDTYTGELFF.

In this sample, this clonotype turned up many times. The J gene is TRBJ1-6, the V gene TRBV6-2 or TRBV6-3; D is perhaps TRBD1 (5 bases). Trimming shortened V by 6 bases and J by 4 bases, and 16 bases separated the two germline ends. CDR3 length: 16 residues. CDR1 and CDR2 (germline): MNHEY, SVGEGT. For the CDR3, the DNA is TGTGCCAGCAGCGCTACGAGGGGCCAATATAATTCACCCCTCCACTTT. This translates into CASSATRGQYNSPLHF.

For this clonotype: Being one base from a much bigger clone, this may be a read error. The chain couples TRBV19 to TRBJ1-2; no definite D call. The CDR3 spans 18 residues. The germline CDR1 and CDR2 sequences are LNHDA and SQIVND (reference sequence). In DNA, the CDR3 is TGTGCCAGTAGTATAGGATACCCCGCGGGATACTCTAACTATGGCTCCACCTTC. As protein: CASSIGYPAGYSNYGSTF.

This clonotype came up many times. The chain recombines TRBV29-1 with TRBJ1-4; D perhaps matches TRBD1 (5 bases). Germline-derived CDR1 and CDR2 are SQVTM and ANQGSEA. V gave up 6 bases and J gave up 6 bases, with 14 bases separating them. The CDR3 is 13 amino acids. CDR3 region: CSVTDSGDEKLFF. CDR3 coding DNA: TGCAGCGTGACAGACAGCGGTGATGAAAAACTGTTTTTT.